The table lists the clone carrying this T cell receptor beta chain with many counts. What it binds is unknown. Breast cancer patients provided tissue from their axillary draining lymph nodes. This record comes from a study of breast tumors, draining lymph nodes, adjacent tissues. TCRdb re-called the multiplex PCR reads through MiXCR, storing one row per CDR3 protein. In the table there are fewer than 90,000 distinct CDR3 sequences, roughly 29% of which are singletons. The CDR3 sequence is 15 residues long. Germline assignment: CDR1 LNHDA and CDR2 SQIVND (reference sequence). Trimming removed 3 bases at V and 4 bases at J, with 13 bases between. Study-wide findings and caveats: Findings are consistent with lymph node origin and intratumoral expansion of most tumor T cells. Tumor TCR diversity was below lymph nodes but above nontumor tissue. Tumor and nontumor repertoires were significantly more similar in luminal-like than in basal-like breast cancer.

The receptor's source is a female donor with breast cancer. Some clones in this sample may be carry-over from other donors' samples. The sample taken for sequencing was axillary lymph node tissue. The J gene is TRBJ1-5, the V gene TRBV19; D perhaps matches TRBD1 (5 bases). The CDR3 nucleotides are TGTGCCAGTAGTATTATGTACGGGGGGAATCAGCCCCAGCATTTT. It codes for CASSIMYGGNQPQHF. The full variable domain, its missing parts supplied by reference TRBV19 and TRBJ1-5, is DGGITQSPKYLFRKEGQNVTLSCEQNLNHDAMYWYRQDPGQGLRLIYYSQIVNDFQKGDIAEGYSVSREKKESFPLTVTSAQKNPTAFYLCASSIMYGGNQPQHFGDGTRLSIL.